One sample yielded the 9 T cell receptor beta chains listed below, sequenced in a study of T cells in Graves' hyperthyroidism and ophthalmopathy. Amplification of TCR beta CDR3 regions was performed using RNA transcripts as template. HTBI primers were the set used in a first-round RT-PCR of the TCR CDR3. TCRdb re-called the multiplex PCR reads with MiXCR, one entry per CDR3 protein. The repertoire has fewer than 500,000 distinct CDR3 sequences, about 13% of them found once; the top ten carry 20% to 25%. Sequenced material: blood. These receptors were obtained from a man aged 30 to 39 with Graves' hyperthyroidism that later progressed to Graves' ophthalmopathy.

This clonotype came up many times. J is TRBJ1-2 and V is TRBV2; 8 bases map to TRBD1. The CDR3 covers 14 residues. The J segment lost 4 bases and the V segment lost 3 bases, leaving 4 bases of the junction unmatched. Germline CDR1 is SNHLY and CDR2 is FYNNEI. CDR3 sequence: CASSDQGAGYGYTF. CDR3 bases: TGTGCCAGCAGTGACCAGGGGGCCGGCTATGGCTACACCTTC.

The chain has TRBV5-1 and TRBJ2-2, with 7 bases that match TRBD1. CDR1 is SGHRS and CDR2 is YFSETQ in the germline V gene. V shed 3 bases, J shed 7 bases, and the junction held 9 bases outside the gene matches. The CDR3 is 15 residues long. CDR3 sequence (DNA): TGCGCCAGCAGCTGGGACAGAAGCGCCGGCGGGGAGCTGTTTTTT. Translated, it gives CASSWDRSAGGELFF.

In regard to this clonotype: The CDR3 end shows no conserved phenylalanine or tryptophan, and so a read error is likely. V and J are TRBV20-1 and TRBJ1-3; D unclear. The CDR3 length is 15 residues. Trimming took 2 bases from V and 0 from J, leaving 11 bases between them. The V gene's germline CDR1 is DFQATT and CDR2 SNEGSKA (reference sequence). CDR3 in amino acids: CSARPPHNSGNTIYS. CDR3 coding DNA: TGCAGTGCTAGACCTCCACACAACTCTGGAAACACCATATATTCT.

Ten or more counts support this clonotype. The chain has TRBV5-1 and TRBJ2-7; D perhaps matches TRBD2 (7 bases). Germline V gives CDR1 SGHRS, CDR2 YFSETQ. Trimming took 0 bases from V and 3 from J, leaving 16 bases between them. The CDR3 is 16 amino acids. The CDR3 region is CASSLVFGGGFYEQYF. The DNA for the CDR3 is TGCGCCAGCAGCTTGGTGTTTGGGGGGGGCTTCTACGAGCAGTACTTC.

In its sample, this clonotype was seen a few times. The V gene is TRBV6-5, the J gene TRBJ2-7; a possible D gene is TRBD1 (6 bases). Germline V gene data show CDR1 as MNHEY and CDR2 as SVGAGI. Deletions cut 2 bases from V and 1 base from J, with 15 bases between. The CDR3 has 16 amino acids. The CDR3, as DNA: TGTGCCAGCAGTTACCTTGACAGGCTGCCTTCCTACGAGCAGTACTTC. Translation: CASSYLDRLPSYEQYF.

There are many counts of this clonotype. The V call is TRBV6-1, the J call TRBJ2-1; TRBD1 matches at 9 bases. The CDR3 loop spans 14 amino acids. Looked up from germline, CDR1 is MNHNS and CDR2 is SASEGT. V gave up 5 bases and J gave up 7 bases; unmatched junction bases: 6. The CDR3 spells CASSPQDRGNEQFF. Written as DNA, the CDR3 is TGTGCCAGCAGTCCCCAGGACAGGGGAAATGAGCAGTTCTTC.

This clonotype has only a few counts. CDR3 loop: CASRRGAGTDTQYF. CDR3 DNA sequence: TGTGCCAGCAGACGGGGGGCAGGCACAGATACGCAGTATTTT. This chain uses TRBV6-1 with TRBJ2-3; TRBD2 might be the D (7 bases). This CDR3 is built from 14 residues. V was clipped by 6 bases and J by 1 base, with 11 bases between them. The germline CDR1 and CDR2 sequences are MNHNS and SASEGT.

This chain connects TRBV6-1 to TRBJ2-1; 7 bases fit TRBD1. This CDR3 contains 12 residues. Trimming took 9 bases from V and 8 from J; bases not matched to a gene: 7. CDR1 and CDR2 from the germline V gene are MNHNS and SASEGT. DNA of the CDR3: TGTGCCAGTCGTTCTACAGGGGATGAGCAGTTCTTC. Residues: CASRSTGDEQFF.

This clonotype came up many times. The rearrangement links TRBV2 to TRBJ2-1; possibly TRBD1 for D (6 bases). V shed 8 bases and J shed 6 bases, with 8 bases lying between them. The V gene's germline CDR1 is SNHLY and CDR2 FYNNEI. The CDR3 has 11 amino acids. The CDR3 DNA follows: TGTGCCAGCGGACAGAGCAATGAGCAGTTCTTC. It specifies CASGQSNEQFF. Variable domain in full (rest from reference TRBV2 and TRBJ2-1): EPEVTQTPSHQVTQMGQEVILRCVPISNHLYFYWYRQILGQKVEFLVSFYNNEISEKSEIFDDQFSVERPDGSNFTLKIRSTKLEDSAMYFCASGQSNEQFFGPGTRLTVL.